This T cell receptor beta chain was profiled in a study of monozygotic twins with inflammatory bowel disease. PCR of TCRalpha and TCRbeta cDNA was nested, with two rounds of 16 and 9 cycles. From the 5' RACE reads, TCRdb lists one entry per CDR3 protein and no DNA. Its table records approximately 400,000 distinct CDR3 sequences. This CDR3 is 13 amino acids long. Notes on the study in general: A distinction between different T cell subtypes was not possible. It was observed that concordant and discordant twins did not differ in repertoire similarity, possibly given limited power.

A remark on this clonotype: Its target is not known.

The V and J genes are TRBV12-3 or TRBV12-4 and TRBJ1-2; TCRdb lists TRBD1, though no DNA is available to test this call. The sample was blood. The sequence was obtained from a human donor with ulcerative colitis or Crohn's disease, or a healthy co-twin of an affected twin (not recorded which). The CDR3 spells CASSSHRVSSYTF.